This T cell receptor beta chain was recorded in a study of cytomegalovirus exposure and HLA in healthy donors. General study results and limits: TCR association rates varied by HLA locus in a later analysis, with DRB1 highest and HLA-C lowest.

Concerning this clone: What it binds is unknown.

V shed 7 bases, J shed 7 bases, and the junction held 7 bases outside the gene matches. This CDR3 comprises 14 residues. Looked up from germline, CDR1 is SNHLY and CDR2 is FYNNEI. PCR employed 60 Vbeta and 13 Jbeta primers. Libraries were prepared by immunoSEQ multiplex PCR; TCRdb keeps only in-frame clonotypes and omits some of them. The data show more than 60,000 clones, 74% seen once. Source material: PBMCs. This TCR came from a man between 35 and 55 years old in good health and CMV-seropositive. J is TRBJ1-4 and V is TRBV2; 9 bases match TRBD1. CDR3 coding DNA: TGTGCCAGCAAGGAGGACAGGGGTGGTGAAAAACTGTTTTTT. Residues: CASKEDRGGEKLFF.